Below, one TCR beta chain is given with its context. The data were taken from a study of blood T cell repertoires in COVID-19. Study-level background: COVID-19 samples from acute and convalescent phases originated in the United States, Italy and Spain. Sources were T cells, B-cell-depleted T cells, or PBMCs; the material itself was cDNA or gDNA.

The V and J ends lost 0 bases and 6 bases respectively, with 9 bases between them. The CDR3 extends over 15 amino acids. Germline loops: CDR1 LNHDA, CDR2 SQIVND (reference sequence). Source study methods: Cell counts per sample came from amplifying reference gene primers. Method: immunoSEQ multiplex PCR; TCRdb's copy keeps in-frame clones and lacks some. The V and J calls and clone size come from that table; D and trimming were worked out from the DNA. The data show about 39,000 clones, with roughly 77% seen just once and roughly a quarter held by the top ten. The sequence came from an older man with acute or convalescent COVID-19. The chain joins TRBV19 to TRBJ1-6; no firm D call. The specimen sequenced was peripheral blood. CDR3 sequence (DNA): TGTGCCAGTAGTATAGATTACAGAGTTAATTCACCCCTCCACTTT. Translated, it gives CASSIDYRVNSPLHF.